The 10 T cell receptor beta chains reported below all come from one sample, sequenced in a study of OX40 agonist ivuxolimab in advanced cancers. The repertoire was sequenced with immunoSEQ multiplex PCR; TCRdb's copy has only in-frame clones and lacks some. The sample holds more than 55,000 clones, approximately 82% seen once. Here the sequenced sample was CD4+ or CD8+ T cells sorted from blood, taken in a trial of the OX40 agonist ivuxolimab. The receptors were gathered from an adult with an advanced solid tumor such as melanoma, head and neck, liver or kidney cancer.

The rearrangement joins TRBV15 to TRBJ2-1; D is undetermined. The CDR3 length is 13 residues. V was cut by 0 bases and J by 3 bases, with 3 bases left in between. Germline CDR1 LNHNV, CDR2 YYDKDF (reference sequence). The CDR3 loop reads CATSRDGYNEQFF. The DNA of the CDR3 is TGTGCCACCAGCAGAGATGGCTACAATGAGCAGTTCTTC.

This clone was detected a few times. The CDR3 DNA sequence: TGTGCCAGCAGTGATAGTACTAGCAGTTCCTACGAGCAGTACTTC. Encoded protein: CASSDSTSSSYEQYF. The J gene is TRBJ2-7, the V gene TRBV6-1, with a tentative D call TRBD2 (6 bases). V was pared by 3 bases and J by 1 base, with 13 bases between. Germline assignment: CDR1 MNHNS and CDR2 SASEGT. The length of the CDR3 is 15 residues.

The rearrangement uses TRBV10-2 and TRBJ1-2; D uncertain. The CDR3 covers 12 residues. Germline V gene sequence: CDR1 WSHSY, CDR2 SAAADI. Trimming pared 3 bases from V and 8 bases from J, leaving 10 bases between. The CDR3 DNA is TGCGCCAGCAGTGATTTGGCCGGCGGCTACACCTTC. This gives the protein CASSDLAGGYTF.

The chain carries TRBV2 and TRBJ2-5; 10 bases match TRBD1. The J call is doubtful: the DNA matches TRBJ2-7 better. There are 14 residues in the CDR3. CDR1 is SNHLY and CDR2 is FYNNEI in the germline V gene. This CDR3 is CASSATGGRYEQYF. Written as DNA, the CDR3 is TGTGCCAGCAGTGCGACAGGGGGCAGATACGAGCAGTACTTC.

The genes are TRBV18 and TRBJ1-1; TRBD1 matches at 7 bases. The CDR3 consists of 15 residues. From germline, CDR1 is KGHSH and CDR2 LQKENI. With 1 base clipped from V and 4 bases from J, the junction kept 6 bases outside the gene matches. The CDR3 protein is CASSPQGAHSTEAFF. The CDR3, as DNA: TGTGCCAGCTCACCACAGGGGGCGCATAGCACTGAAGCTTTCTTT.

This chain joins TRBV19 and TRBJ2-1, with D tentatively TRBD1 or TRBD2 (5 bases each). Germline values: CDR1 LNHDA, CDR2 SQIVND (reference sequence). The V gene lost 5 bases and the J gene lost 4 bases, with 12 bases spanning the gap. The CDR3 totals 14 residues. The CDR3 DNA is TGTGCCAGTAGTCCCCGGGACGGGTACAATGAGCAGTTCTTC. This translates into CASSPRDGYNEQFF.

The gene calls are TRBV28 and TRBJ2-1; 8 bases agree with TRBD2. The junction had 7 bases not matched to a gene; V was cut back by 7 bases and J by 2 bases. The CDR3 runs to 15 residues. Germline CDR1 reads MDHEN; CDR2 reads SYDVKM. CDR3 region: CASTQAGEAYNEQFF. For the CDR3, the DNA is TGTGCCAGCACCCAAGCGGGAGAGGCCTACAATGAGCAGTTCTTC.

The table lists this clone with a few counts. This chain uses TRBV19 with TRBJ1-2, with D perhaps matching TRBD1 (6 bases). V was shortened by 3 bases and J by 4 bases, with 9 bases between the two germline ends. CDR1 and CDR2 (germline): LNHDA, SQIVND (reference sequence). The CDR3 contains 13 residues. In DNA form, the CDR3 reads TGTGCCAGTAGTATTACAGGGATCTATGGCTACACCTTC. This translates into CASSITGIYGYTF.

This chain joins TRBV7-3 and TRBJ2-1; 9 bases line up with TRBD1. Germline lookup yields CDR1 SGHTA and CDR2 FQGTGA. There are 16 residues in the CDR3. J was trimmed by 2 bases and V by 5 bases; bases with no gene match: 7. In nucleotides, the CDR3 is TGTGCCAGCAGCCCGTCCCGGACAGGGGCCTACAATGAGCAGTTCTTC. Translation gives CASSPSRTGAYNEQFF.

The rearrangement joins TRBV15 to TRBJ2-7, with TRBD1 matching 9 bases. Per germline, CDR1 LNHNV and CDR2 YYDKDF (reference sequence). J was trimmed by 6 bases and V by 4 bases; bases with no gene match: 10. This CDR3 region has 15 residues. CDR3 loop: CATSTHETGGREQYF. Written as DNA, the CDR3 is TGTGCCACCAGCACGCACGAAACAGGGGGCCGCGAGCAGTACTTC.